One sample yielded the 4 T cell receptor beta chains listed below, sequenced in a study of blood T cell repertoires in COVID-19. Generated by immunoSEQ multiplex PCR, the TCRdb table keeps only in-frame clones and is missing some. The sample holds about 200,000 clones, approximately 81% seen once. Sequenced input: peripheral blood. The origin of the receptors is a human donor in a cohort sampled during active COVID-19.

The chain uses TRBV5-1 and TRBJ1-2; 8 bases map to TRBD1. The CDR3 totals 14 residues. The trim removed 0 bases at V and 7 bases at J, leaving 5 bases unmatched. Germline-derived CDR1 and CDR2 are SGHRS and YFSETQ. The DNA of the CDR3 is TGCGCCAGCAGCTTGGAGGCTCAGGGGGCTGGCTACACCTTC. Protein product: CASSLEAQGAGYTF.

This chain joins TRBV1 and TRBJ2-3; TRBD2 was called by the table and not checked on the DNA. TRBV1 is marked as a pseudogene. This CDR3 has 19 amino acids. DNA of the CDR3: TGCACCAGCAGCCAAGATAGGAGAGTAGCGGGGGCTAACACAGATACGCAGTATTTT. Its protein product is CTSSQDRRVAGANTDTQYF.

The CDR3 nucleotides read TGTGCCAGCACCATGACAGGGCTTGGGTACACTGAAGCTTTCTTT. This gives the protein CASTMTGLGYTEAFF. This chain uses TRBV28 with TRBJ1-1; 7 bases match TRBD1. CDR1 and CDR2 (germline): MDHEN, SYDVKM. V lost 7 bases to trimming and J lost 3 bases; unmatched junction nucleotides: 11. The CDR3 sequence is 15 residues long.

On this clone itself: One end of the junction varies from germline; a read error may be responsible. V is TRBV7-9 and J is TRBJ1-1; tentative D call: TRBD1 (6 bases). CDR1 and CDR2 (germline): SEHNR, FQNEAQ (reference sequence). The CDR3 length is 17 residues. CDR3 DNA sequence: TGTGCCAGCAGCCTGCGAACCAATACAGGGTGGAGAACTGAATCTTTCTTT. Its translation: CASSLRTNTGWRTESFF.